This is a list of T cell receptor beta chains from one sample in a study of blood T cells in healthy people across ages. A single record per CDR3 protein comes from TCRdb applying MiXCR to the 5' RACE reads. The data show fewer than 1,000,000 distinct CDR3 sequences, around 50% seen once. The sample consisted of blood. These receptors all stem from an older man in good health. Both conserved end residues are trimmed from each CDR3.

j_call,v_call,cdr3_aa
TRBJ2-1,TRBV10-3,AISAQNEQF
TRBJ2-1,TRBV12-3/TRBV12-4,ASSLPGPQGNEQF
TRBJ2-7,TRBV11-2,ASSGDGNYEQY
TRBJ1-3,TRBV6-1,ASTQDPAPGNTIY
TRBJ1-1,TRBV5-8,ASSFKGSIEAF
TRBJ2-1,TRBV4-3,ASSQTGASYNEQF
TRBJ2-3,TRBV29-1,SVEEISLGSFTDTQY
TRBJ2-5,TRBV11-2,ASSPGLGRRQETQY
TRBJ2-5,TRBV12-3/TRBV12-4,ASSFRTSGLWETQY
TRBJ2-7,TRBV7-2,ASSKLEFYEQY
-,TRBV20-1,SARVAGRDEQY
TRBJ2-2,TRBV5-1,ASSLTSSGPAGELF
-,TRBV27,ASSSPWKHSYNEQY
TRBJ2-1,TRBV9,ASSVEGTPPYNEQF
TRBJ1-5,TRBV28,ASSETGGWQPQH
TRBJ2-7,TRBV20-1,SAFRDKGNEQY
TRBJ1-4,TRBV6-6,ASSRDFNEKLF
-,TRBV5-1,ASSFEAGVHYEQY
TRBJ2-1,TRBV6-2/TRBV6-3,ASSGGGDNEQF
TRBJ1-2,TRBV20-1,SASGTGGPKTKNGYT
TRBJ2-4,TRBV4-2,AGSQDWWAGNEYIQY
TRBJ2-1,TRBV3-1,ASSQTGGTEQF
TRBJ2-1,TRBV20-1,SASEMWSGKWNEQF
TRBJ2-1,TRBV5-5,ASNIGTHNEQF
TRBJ2-6,TRBV4-2,ASSQDWGDAGVNVLT
TRBJ1-5,TRBV9,ASSVGQGNQPQH
TRBJ2-1,TRBV29-1,SVEVRGSNGQF
TRBJ2-3,TRBV10-3,AISAAGGRTDTQY
TRBJ2-1,TRBV5-6,ASSLRRGHSEETQF
TRBJ2-7,TRBV20-1,SARGTAPSLEQY
TRBJ2-3,TRBV20-1,SARDSSGTGDTQY
TRBJ1-4,TRBV18,ASSLQDRKTF
TRBJ2-1,TRBV7-8,ASSRGALYNEQF
-,TRBV7-2,ASSLVGGRTNNEQY
TRBJ2-5,TRBV6-1,ASIRSLGETQY
TRBJ1-1,TRBV29-1,SVERQMNTEAF
TRBJ1-4,TRBV5-5,ASSLEGGGGEKLF
TRBJ2-5,TRBV20-1,SARDGLAVETQY
TRBJ2-7,TRBV6-5,ASSLLGTNEQY
TRBJ2-7,TRBV20-1,SARRLFYEQY
TRBJ2-1,TRBV7-8,ASSFTSPVNEQF
TRBJ1-2,TRBV6-6,ASGPEGQWGYGYT